This TCR beta chain stems from a study of cytomegalovirus exposure and HLA in healthy donors. Study-level results: Usually a TCR sequence was rare, but some public TCRs were found in many donors. A missense DCLRE1C variant was associated with V- and J-gene trimming of TCR beta chains in a later analysis, and an independent cohort replicated the association.

CDR1 LNHNV and CDR2 YYDKDF come from the germline V gene (reference sequence). V lost 6 bases and J lost 5, with 14 bases in between. The CDR3 loop spans 15 amino acids. PCR was performed using 60 Vbeta and 13 Jbeta primers. Clones were sequenced by immunoSEQ multiplex PCR, and TCRdb holds only the in-frame ones, with some missing. Of some 140,000 clones listed, 73% are singletons. Remarks on this clone: Antigen: not known.

This chain connects TRBV15 to TRBJ1-6; D is perhaps TRBD1 (5 bases). The sequence was collected from a woman between 35 and 50 years old in good health and CMV-seronegative. Sequencing was carried out using PBMCs. CDR3 residues: CATSPAGEDNSPLHF. CDR3 coding DNA: TGTGCCACCAGTCCCGCGGGGGAGGATAATTCACCCCTCCACTTT.